Each of the 25 T cell receptor beta chains below was sequenced from the same sample in a study of shared clonotypes between healthy human individuals. The protocol was immunoSEQ multiplex PCR, while the TCRdb copy is restricted to in-frame clones and leaves out a portion. The sample lists about 690,000 clones, about 90% occurring once. Source material: memory CD8+ T cells from PBMCs. The subset was: CD45RO+ cells pooled with CCR7-negative TemRA cells. The receptors come from a man in his late teens or twenties in good health. Some clones in this sample may be carry-over from other donors' samples.

The rearrangement joins TRBV5-5 to TRBJ2-1; perhaps TRBD1 as D (7 bases). CDR1 is SGHKS, CDR2 YYEKEE, per germline (reference sequence). V lost 1 base and J lost 5, with 13 bases in between. This CDR3 is built from 15 residues. CDR3 bases: TGTGCCAGCAGCTTGTGGCGGGACAGAGACAATGAGCAGTTCTTC. This codes for CASSLWRDRDNEQFF.

The chain carries TRBV7-9 and TRBJ1-4; possibly TRBD1 for D (5 bases). Germline-derived CDR1 and CDR2 are SEHNR and FQNEAQ (reference sequence). V was cut by 5 bases and J by 7 bases, with 17 bases left in between. The CDR3 loop spans 15 amino acids. As DNA, the CDR3 is TGTGCCAGCAGCCTCCACGACACGGGGGGTGAAAAACTGTTTTTT. Protein sequence: CASSLHDTGGEKLFF.

The chain links TRBV27 to TRBJ1-2; 7 nucleotides agree with TRBD1. From germline, CDR1 is MNHEY and CDR2 SMNVEV (reference sequence). The J segment lost 5 bases and the V segment lost 1 base, leaving 4 bases of the junction unmatched. The CDR3 spans 14 residues. In nucleotides, the CDR3 is TGTGCCAGCAGTTTATGGGGGACAGATTATGGCTACACCTTC. It yields the protein CASSLWGTDYGYTF.

This chain uses TRBV7-8 with TRBJ2-2; D remains unclear. The V gene lost 5 bases and the J gene lost 7 bases, with 11 bases spanning the gap. The CDR3 runs 13 residues. The V gene's germline CDR1 is SGHVS and CDR2 FQNEAQ. This CDR3 is CASSRVGYGELFF. CDR3 in DNA: TGTGCCAGCAGCCGAGTGGGGTACGGGGAGCTGTTTTTT.

The chain links TRBV27 to TRBJ1-5; D is perhaps TRBD1 (5 bases). The V and J ends lost 0 bases and 5 bases respectively, with 8 bases between them. Per germline, CDR1 MNHEY and CDR2 SMNVEV (reference sequence). The CDR3 spans 14 residues. The CDR3 spells CASSLSGVYQPQHF. The CDR3 DNA is TGTGCCAGCAGTTTATCAGGGGTATATCAGCCCCAGCATTTT.

The chain links TRBV19 to TRBJ2-7, with no clear D. Trimming removed 5 bases from V and 0 bases from J, with 11 bases in between. The CDR3 is 14 residues long. The V gene's germline CDR1 is LNHDA and CDR2 SQIVND (reference sequence). The CDR3 sequence: CASSPQLSSYEQYF. In nucleotides, the CDR3 is TGTGCCAGTAGTCCCCAGCTAAGCTCCTACGAGCAGTACTTC.

The V gene is TRBV9, the J gene TRBJ2-5; TRBD1 matches at 8 bases. The CDR3 length is 15 residues. Germline CDR1 SGDLS, CDR2 YYNGEE. V shed 4 bases and J 2 bases; nucleotides not matched to a gene: 7. The CDR3 here is CASSFRDRNQETQYF. The CDR3 DNA reads TGTGCCAGCAGCTTCCGGGACAGGAATCAAGAGACCCAGTACTTC.

The chain is built from TRBV19 and TRBJ1-2; 9 positions match TRBD1. CDR3 length: 15 amino acids. CDR1 and CDR2 (germline): LNHDA, SQIVND (reference sequence). V lost 8 bases, J lost 3 bases, and 10 bases stayed unmatched. The CDR3 region is CASQGPGQGHYGYTF. CDR3 nucleotide sequence: TGTGCCAGTCAAGGGCCGGGACAGGGACACTATGGCTACACCTTC. The whole variable domain, remainder taken from reference TRBV19 and TRBJ1-2, is DGGITQSPKYLFRKEGQNVTLSCEQNLNHDAMYWYRQDPGQGLRLIYYSQIVNDFQKGDIAEGYSVSREKKESFPLTVTSAQKNPTAFYLCASQGPGQGHYGYTFGSGTRLTVV.

V usage is TRBV18 and J usage is TRBJ1-1; weak D call: TRBD1 (5 bases). The V gene lost 10 bases and the J gene lost 1 base, with 13 bases spanning the gap. The CDR3 consists of 13 residues. Looked up from germline, CDR1 is KGHSH and CDR2 is LQKENI. As DNA, the CDR3 is TGTGCCACAAAGACCGGGGGGAACACTGAAGCTTTCTTT. This codes for CATKTGGNTEAFF.

Regarding this clone: Within the sample, other DNA sequences also encode this same CDR3. The chain carries TRBV27 and TRBJ2-5; 11 bases map to TRBD2. V dropped 5 bases and J dropped 5; count of bases not matched to a gene: 7. Germline-derived CDR1 and CDR2 are MNHEY and SMNVEV (reference sequence). The CDR3 sequence is 15 residues long. In nucleotides, the CDR3 is TGTGCCAGCAGTCTCCGACTAGCGGGACGGGAGACCCAGTACTTC. Translating gives CASSLRLAGRETQYF.

For this clone: Other nucleotide sequences in the sample specify the same CDR3. This rearrangement joins TRBV6-5 to TRBJ2-7; no clear D gene. Trimming removed 2 bases at V and 0 bases at J, with 5 bases between. The length of the CDR3 is 13 residues. Germline V gene lookup returns CDR1 MNHEY and CDR2 SVGAGI. The CDR3 DNA is TGTGCCAGCAGTTACGGCGACTCCTACGAGCAGTACTTC. Translated: CASSYGDSYEQYF.

The CDR3 sequence: CASRPTGIISYEQYF. CDR3 DNA: TGTGCCAGCAGGCCCACAGGGATAATCTCCTACGAGCAGTACTTC. The chain employs TRBV28 and TRBJ2-7; maybe TRBD1 (6 bases). The V end was cut by 6 bases, the J end by 0 bases, with 15 bases between. In germline, CDR1 is MDHEN, CDR2 SYDVKM. This CDR3 contains 15 residues.

The chain has TRBV27 and TRBJ2-5; 13 nucleotides match TRBD2. With 5 bases clipped from V and 1 base from J, the junction kept 7 bases outside the gene matches. Germline lookup yields CDR1 MNHEY and CDR2 SMNVEV (reference sequence). This CDR3 comprises 17 residues. The CDR3 nucleotides read TGTGCCAGCAGTCGCCTACTAGCGGGAGGGCCCCAAGAGACCCAGTACTTC. This codes for CASSRLLAGGPQETQYF.

The chain links TRBV28 to TRBJ1-2; tentative D call: TRBD1 (5 bases). V dropped 6 bases and J dropped 6 bases, with 17 bases sitting between them. CDR1 and CDR2 from the germline V gene are MDHEN and SYDVKM. The CDR3 runs to 14 residues. The CDR3 region has the DNA TGTGCCAGCAGGGGTAGGGACCCGAGGGATGGCTACACCTTC. Its protein is CASRGRDPRDGYTF.

This rearrangement joins TRBV15 to TRBJ2-7; perhaps TRBD2 as D (6 bases). The germline gives CDR1 LNHNV, CDR2 YYDKDF (reference sequence). The CDR3 has 15 residues. Trimming took 3 bases from V and 3 from J, leaving 15 bases between them. The DNA for the CDR3 is TGTGCCACCAGCAGGGCTCGGGGGTTCAACTACGAGCAGTACTTC. This encodes CATSRARGFNYEQYF.

V usage is TRBV28 and J usage is TRBJ2-5, with D perhaps given as TRBD1 or TRBD2 (5 bases each). CDR3 size: 13 residues. The ends were cut back, 1 base at V and 5 bases at J, with 8 bases in the middle. Germline V gene lookup returns CDR1 MDHEN and CDR2 SYDVKM. CDR3 coding DNA: TGTGCCAGCAGTTTATCAGAGGGGGAGACCCAGTACTTC. Encoded protein: CASSLSEGETQYF. The full variable domain, rest sourced from reference TRBV28 and TRBJ2-5, is DVKVTQSSRYLVKRTGEKVFLECVQDMDHENMFWYRQDPGLGLRLIYFSYDVKMKEKGDIPEGYSVSREKKERFSLILESASTNQTSMYLCASSLSEGETQYFGPGTRLLVL.

The chain joins TRBV5-1 to TRBJ2-7; D unresolved. The CDR3 spans 12 residues. V was pared by 0 bases and J by 6 bases, with 7 bases between. Germline CDR1 SGHRS, CDR2 YFSETQ. The CDR3 protein is CASSLAAGEQYF. The CDR3 bases are TGCGCCAGCAGCTTGGCCGCAGGCGAGCAGTACTTC.

Only one count was recorded for this clone. J is TRBJ2-7 and V is TRBV4-1; the D is unclear. Germline V CDR1 and CDR2: MGHRA, YSYEKL. Trimming left V 3 bases short and J 4 bases short, with 16 bases between. The CDR3 has 15 residues. CDR3 protein: CASSHYLSQGYEQYF. The CDR3 DNA reads TGCGCCAGCAGCCATTACCTTTCCCAAGGGTACGAGCAGTACTTC.

V is TRBV30 and J is TRBJ1-1; maybe TRBD1 (5 bases). The germline CDR1 and CDR2 sequences are GTSNPN and SVGIG (reference sequence). There are 14 residues in the CDR3. V was shortened by 2 bases and J by 2 bases, with 12 bases between the two germline ends. The CDR3 sequence is CAWSPGILNTEAFF. The CDR3 DNA reads TGTGCCTGGAGTCCAGGGATCCTTAACACTGAAGCTTTCTTT.

This chain links TRBV14 with TRBJ1-2; D gene uncertain. V dropped 0 bases and J dropped 7 bases, with 9 bases sitting between them. Germline V lookup: CDR1 SGHDN, CDR2 FVKESK. The CDR3 is made up of 13 amino acids. The CDR3 region is CASSQDRGSGYTF. The CDR3 DNA reads TGTGCCAGCAGCCAAGATCGGGGAAGTGGCTACACCTTC.

Comments on this clone: The sample contains more than one DNA sequence encoding this CDR3. The genes are TRBV27 and TRBJ2-7, with unresolved D. With 3 bases removed from V and 2 bases from J, the gap between germline ends came to 8 bases. The V gene's germline CDR1 is MNHEY and CDR2 SMNVEV (reference sequence). CDR3 size: 13 residues. Here the CDR3 reads CASSFGQTYEQYF. In nucleotides, the CDR3 is TGTGCCAGCAGTTTTGGGCAGACCTACGAGCAGTACTTC.

V usage is TRBV7-8 and J usage is TRBJ1-2; TRBD1 is a possible D gene (5 bases). This CDR3 has 15 residues. Germline lookup yields CDR1 SGHVS and CDR2 FQNEAQ. Trimming cost V 5 bases and J 4 bases, with 17 bases left between them. The CDR3 coding sequence is TGTGCCAGCAGCCCAGGGCCAAGGGCCCCCTATGGCTACACCTTC. The encoded protein is CASSPGPRAPYGYTF.

The chain carries TRBV4-2 and TRBJ2-7, with 12 bases fitting TRBD2. Germline V gives CDR1 LGHNA, CDR2 YNFKEQ. V shed 2 bases and J 4 bases; nucleotides not matched to a gene: 6. The length of the CDR3 is 16 residues. CDR3 sequence (DNA): TGTGCCAGCAGCCAACACACCGGGACTAGCGGGTACGAGCAGTACTTC. It encodes CASSQHTGTSGYEQYF.

The chain links TRBV27 to TRBJ1-4, with 9 bases matching TRBD1. The V segment lost 8 bases and the J segment 6 bases; nucleotides outside the gene matches: 7. Per germline, CDR1 MNHEY and CDR2 SMNVEV (reference sequence). The CDR3 runs to 14 residues. DNA of the CDR3: TGTGCCAGCCGACGGGACAGGGCAGATGAAAAACTGTTTTTT. Encoded protein: CASRRDRADEKLFF.

The chain recombines TRBV27 with TRBJ2-3; a weak D match, TRBD1 (5 bases). Trimming took off 4 bases at V and 2 bases at J, with 13 bases between the two ends. This CDR3 comprises 15 residues. Germline loops: CDR1 MNHEY, CDR2 SMNVEV (reference sequence). The CDR3 protein is CASSSLGPHTDTQYF. Written as DNA, the CDR3 is TGTGCCAGCAGTTCCCTGGGGCCCCACACAGATACGCAGTATTTT.